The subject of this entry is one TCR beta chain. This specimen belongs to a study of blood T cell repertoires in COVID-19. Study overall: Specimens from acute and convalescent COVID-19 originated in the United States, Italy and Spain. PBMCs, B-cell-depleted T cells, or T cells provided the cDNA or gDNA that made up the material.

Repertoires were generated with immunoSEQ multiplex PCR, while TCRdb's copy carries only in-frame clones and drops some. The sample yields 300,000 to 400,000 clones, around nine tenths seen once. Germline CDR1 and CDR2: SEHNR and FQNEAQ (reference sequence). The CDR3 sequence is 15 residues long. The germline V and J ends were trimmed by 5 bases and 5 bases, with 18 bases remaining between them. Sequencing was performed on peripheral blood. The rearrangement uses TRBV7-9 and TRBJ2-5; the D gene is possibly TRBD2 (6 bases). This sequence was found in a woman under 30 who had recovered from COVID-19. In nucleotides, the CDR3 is TGTGCCAGCAGCCACATCGCTCGGGGGTCGGAGACCCAGTACTTC. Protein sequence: CASSHIARGSETQYF. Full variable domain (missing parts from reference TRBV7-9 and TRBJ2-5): DTGVSQNPRHKITKRGQNVTFRCDPISEHNRLYWYRQTLGQGPEFLTYFQNEAQLEKSRLLSDRFSAERPKGSFSTLEIQRTEQGDSAMYLCASSHIARGSETQYFGPGTRLLVL.